The rows below give T cell receptor beta chains drawn from one sample of a study of CD8+ T cells in alopecia areata. This table comes from immunoSEQ multiplex PCR, and its TCRdb copy is limited to in-frame clones, with some not included. The sample shows fewer than 250,000 clones, 64% of them seen only once. Material: CD4+ T cells sorted from blood, obtained at week 4, from a patient treated with tofacitinib. The receptors were gathered from a human donor with alopecia areata. CDR3s include the opening cysteine and the closing phenylalanine or tryptophan. A D gene is named only where the DNA matches it firmly. A clone size is listed for some rows: how often the clone was seen (once, few, many), or a class if it is expanded.

>TRBJ1-2|-|TRBD1|TRBV7-2
TGTGCCAGCACGACAGGGGGCCTAGCTAACTATGGCTACACCTTC
CASTTGGLANYGYTF
>TRBJ2-7|-|-|TRBV4-2
TGTGCCAGCAGCCAAGCCGCGGACTCGGCCTACGAGCAGTACTTC
CASSQAADSAYEQYF
>TRBJ1-2|-|-|TRBV30
TGTGCCTGGAACCGGGACCTCTATGGCTACACCTTC
CAWNRDLYGYTF
>TRBJ2-5|-|TRBD1|TRBV6-5
TGTGCCAGCAGTCAATCCCTGACAGGGGAGGAGACCCAGTACTTC
CASSQSLTGEETQYF
>TRBJ1-6|few|TRBD1|TRBV30
TGTGCCTGGAGTCAAGACAGGGGACATTCACCCCTCCACTTT
CAWSQDRGHSPLHF
>TRBJ2-7|-|-|TRBV23-1
TGCGCCAGCAGTGGGGGAGACGAGCAGTACTTC
CASSGGDEQYF
>TRBJ1-5|once|-|TRBV18
TGTGCCAGCTCACGTGGACAGAATCAGCCCCAGCATTTT
CASSRGQNQPQHF
>TRBJ1-6|-|-|TRBV27
TGTGCCAGCATGGTTCGGGGGTTCCCTAATTCACCCCTCCACTTT
CASMVRGFPNSPLHF
>TRBJ2-2|-|-|TRBV29-1
TGCAGCGGGAGAGAGACCGGGGAGCTGTTTTTT
CSGRETGELFF
>TRBJ1-1|-|-|TRBV2
TGTGCCAGCAGCCCCTCGTCGGGGTCTCGAGCTTTCTTT
CASSPSSGSRAFF
>TRBJ2-2|-|TRBD1|TRBV29-1
TGCAGCGCCGGGACAGGGAACACCGGGGAGCTGTTTTTT
CSAGTGNTGELFF
>TRBJ1-5|-|-|TRBV7-9
TGTGCCAGCAGCTTCGAAGGCAATCAGCCCCAGCATTTT
CASSFEGNQPQHF
>TRBJ2-5|-|-|TRBV15
TGTGCCACCAGCAGAGTGTACTCCCCCCAAGAGACCCAGTACTTC
CATSRVYSPQETQYF
>TRBJ2-6|-|TRBD1|TRBV4-1
TGCGCCAGCAGCCAGGGGACAGGGGCTGGGGCCAACGTCCTGACTTTC
CASSQGTGAGANVLTF
>TRBJ2-6|-|-|TRBV5-1
TGCGCCAGCAACCCATCGGGTGGAGGGGCCAACGTCCTGACTTTC
CASNPSGGGANVLTF
>TRBJ1-4|-|TRBD1|TRBV19
TGTGCCAGTAGTGGGGGACAGGCAACTAATGAAAAACTGTTTTTT
CASSGGQATNEKLFF
>TRBJ1-1|-|-|TRBV29-1
TGCAGCGTTGACGCGGCGGTGGGCACTGAAGCTTTCTTT
CSVDAAVGTEAFF
>TRBJ2-1|once|-|TRBV10-3
TGTGCCATCAGTGAGTCGTACGAACCCTCCTTGCGACGCAATGAGCAGTTCTTC
CAISESYEPSLRRNEQFF
>TRBJ1-1|-|-|TRBV7-9
TGTGCCTCACTTGGTCTGGGGAACACTGAAGCTTTCTTT
CASLGLGNTEAFF
>TRBJ1-1|-|TRBD1|TRBV6-5
TGTGCCAGCAGTTATCGAGACAGGGGGTTTGAAGCTTTCTTT
CASSYRDRGFEAFF
>TRBJ2-7|few|TRBD1|TRBV27
TGTGCCAGCAGCCGCCGGGCGGACAGGGGGCACGAGCAGTACTTC
CASSRRADRGHEQYF
>TRBJ2-5|-|-|TRBV7-2
TGTGCCAGCAGCTTAGTGGAGGGGTACCAAGAGACCCAGTACTTC
CASSLVEGYQETQYF
>TRBJ1-5|-|-|TRBV5-6
TGTGCCAGCAGCCCGGGGGGGCAGTTTGGCCGTTCCAATCAGCCCCAGCATTTT
CASSPGGQFGRSNQPQHF
>TRBJ2-7|-|TRBD1|TRBV6-1
TGTGCCAGCAGTGATCAGGACAGGGGGCCCTACGAGCAGTACTTC
CASSDQDRGPYEQYF
>TRBJ1-2|-|-|TRBV5-1
TGCGCCAGCAGCTTGGACGTTCGTAACTATGGCTACACCTTC
CASSLDVRNYGYTF
>TRBJ1-5|once|TRBD1|TRBV4-1
TGCGCCAGCAGCCTACAAGGGCCAGGGGGCTGGGAGCGCCAGCATTTT
CASSLQGPGGWERQHF
>TRBJ1-6|-|TRBD1|TRBV2
TGTGCCAGCAGGACAGGGACCTATAATTCACCCCTCCACTTT
CASRTGTYNSPLHF
>TRBJ2-3|few|-|TRBV10-3
TGTGCCATCAGTGAGTCGAGGGCAGCTTTTACGCAGTATTTT
CAISESRAAFTQYF
>TRBJ1-1|-|-|TRBV5-1
TGCGCCAGCAGCTTGGCGTTTGGGGACACTGAAGCTTTCTTT
CASSLAFGDTEAFF
>TRBJ2-6|-|-|TRBV7-9
TGTGCCAGCAGCCCAGGGTCGGGTGGGGCCAACGTCCTGACTTTC
CASSPGSGGANVLTF
>TRBJ1-1|-|-|TRBV2
TGTGCCAGCAGTGTAATGTGGGGGTCAGGCACTGAAGCTTTCTTT
CASSVMWGSGTEAFF
>TRBJ2-1|-|TRBD2|TRBV7-2
TGTGCCAGCAGCTTAGCGCCCAGCGGGGTCTACAATGAGCAGTTCTTC
CASSLAPSGVYNEQFF
>TRBJ2-1|-|-|TRBV6-5
TGTGCCAGCAGTTCCCGGGGGAACTCCTACAATGAGCAGTTCTTC
CASSSRGNSYNEQFF
>TRBJ1-4|-|-|TRBV2
TGTGCCAGCACAAGGGGCCATGAAAAACTGTTTTTT
CASTRGHEKLFF
>TRBJ2-2|-|-|TRBV7-3
TGTGCCAGCAGCCCCCAACAGGGTGCCCGCACCGGGGAGCTGTTTTTT
CASSPQQGARTGELFF
>TRBJ1-5|-|-|TRBV6-1
TGTGCCAGCAGTGAATCCCGTCGACAGGGCAATCAGCCCCAGCATTTT
CASSESRRQGNQPQHF
>TRBJ2-6|-|-|TRBV5-6
TGTGCCAGCAGCTTCGACAGCCGGTTGAGAGGGGCCAACGTCCTGACTTTC
CASSFDSRLRGANVLTF
>TRBJ2-7|-|-|TRBV7-6
TGTGCCAGCAGCCCGGGGGTCAGCTACGAGCAGTACTTC
CASSPGVSYEQYF
>TRBJ1-5|-|TRBD1|TRBV28
TGTGCCAGCAGTAAAGGATGGGACAGGGGAGGCAATCAGCCCCAGCATTTT
CASSKGWDRGGNQPQHF
>TRBJ1-6|-|-|TRBV10-3
TGTGCCACTTCACAGACAGCCAATTCACCCCTCCACTTT
CATSQTANSPLHF
>TRBJ1-2|-|TRBD1|TRBV7-6
TGTGCCAGCAGCTTAGGACAGGGTGGCTACACCTTC
CASSLGQGGYTF
>TRBJ2-2|-|-|TRBV7-2
TGTGCCAGCAGCCTAGACAGACTTAACACCGGGGAGCTGTTTTTT
CASSLDRLNTGELFF
>TRBJ2-2|few|TRBD1|TRBV29-1
TGCAGCGCGGACAGGGGGCTCGCGACCGGGGAGCTGTTTTTT
CSADRGLATGELFF
>TRBJ2-5|-|-|TRBV9
TGTGCCAGCAGCGTTCTCCCGGGACAAGGAGGAGAGACCCAGTACTTC
CASSVLPGQGGETQYF
>TRBJ1-5|-|-|TRBV2
TGTGCCAGTAGGGGGACGGTCAATCAGCCCCAGCATTTT
CASRGTVNQPQHF
>TRBJ1-2|-|TRBD1|TRBV10-3
TGTGCCATTGCCCCGGGACAGGGGGACTATGGCTACACCTTC
CAIAPGQGDYGYTF
>TRBJ2-1|few|-|TRBV5-1
TGCGCCAGCAGCTTGCCGGGAAATGATGAGCAGTTCTTC
CASSLPGNDEQFF
>TRBJ2-5|-|-|TRBV30
TGTGCCTGGTCGGCGGGGCCACAAGAGACCCAGTACTTC
CAWSAGPQETQYF
>TRBJ1-1|-|-|TRBV29-1
TGCAGCGTCGTAGGGACGGCTAACACTGAAGCTTTCTTT
CSVVGTANTEAFF
>TRBJ2-5|-|TRBD1|TRBV4-2
TGTGCCAGCAGCCCTCCAGGGGGCGAGACCCAGTACTTC
CASSPPGGETQYF